The 3 T cell receptor beta chains reported below all come from one sample, sequenced in a study of PD-1 blockade in mismatch repair-deficient tumors. The method was immunoSEQ multiplex PCR; TCRdb's version includes in-frame clones alone and lacks a portion of them. The sample consists of some 49,000 clones, 77% of them appearing once. This material consisted of PBMCs, taken before pembrolizumab treatment. These receptor sequences come from an adult with mismatch repair-deficient cancer.

This rearrangement joins TRBV9 to TRBJ2-7; 9 bases match TRBD1. CDR1 is SGDLS, CDR2 YYNGEE, per germline. V gave up 0 bases and J gave up 1 base; unmatched junction bases: 5. CDR3 length: 16 residues. The CDR3 sequence: CASSVGGDRASYEQYF. The CDR3 nucleotides are TGTGCCAGCAGCGTAGGGGGGGACAGGGCGTCCTACGAGCAGTACTTC.

This CDR3 is CASRAAGAPNEKLFF. CDR3 DNA sequence: TGTGCCAGCAGGGCAGCGGGGGCCCCTAATGAAAAACTGTTTTTT. The V gene is TRBV2, the J gene TRBJ1-4; a weak D match, TRBD1 (6 bases). The CDR3 consists of 15 residues. Trimming removed 6 bases at V and 3 bases at J, with 14 bases between. Germline lookup yields CDR1 SNHLY and CDR2 FYNNEI.

This clone has just a few counts. This rearrangement joins TRBV4-3 to TRBJ1-1; 8 positions match TRBD1. The ends lost 5 bases at V and 4 bases at J; junction bases unmatched: 9. The germline V gene has CDR1 LGHNA and CDR2 YSLEER. The CDR3 contains 15 residues. The CDR3 spells CASSELDRGGTEAFF. The CDR3 bases are TGCGCCAGCAGCGAACTAGACAGGGGCGGCACTGAAGCTTTCTTT.